These 22 T cell receptor beta chains came from one sample sequenced in a study of blood T cell repertoires in COVID-19. The table came from immunoSEQ multiplex PCR; TCRdb's copy has only in-frame clones and leaves some out. The data show approximately 130,000 clones, around 86% seen once. Sample: peripheral blood. These TCRs come from a woman aged 45 to 65 who had recovered from COVID-19.

This clone was seen a handful of times. The chain links TRBV27 to TRBJ1-6; 8 bases are shared with TRBD1. V gave up 3 bases and J gave up 8 bases; unmatched junction bases: 3. Germline CDR1 and CDR2: MNHEY and SMNVEV (reference sequence). This CDR3 region has 14 residues. This chain's CDR3 is CASSLGQEYSPLHF. CDR3 in DNA: TGTGCCAGCAGTTTGGGACAGGAATATTCACCCCTCCACTTT.

Only a few counts were recorded for this clone. V is TRBV7-2 and J is TRBJ2-3, with D perhaps matching TRBD2 (6 bases). Germline V gene sequence: CDR1 SGHTA, CDR2 FQGNSA. Trimming removed 6 bases from V and 6 bases from J, with 10 bases in between. The CDR3 totals 12 residues. The DNA of the CDR3 is TGTGCCAGCAGGATAGGAGGGGATACGCAGTATTTT. Its translation is CASRIGGDTQYF.

The CDR3 loop is CASSLHRGTEAFF. CDR3 sequence (DNA): TGCGCCAGCAGCCTACACAGGGGTACTGAAGCTTTCTTT. J is TRBJ1-1 and V is TRBV5-1; 7 positions match TRBD1. Germline V gene lookup returns CDR1 SGHRS and CDR2 YFSETQ. The CDR3 contains 13 residues. The V segment lost 4 bases and the J segment 5 bases; nucleotides outside the gene matches: 5.

This sequence joins TRBV6-6 and TRBJ2-3; TRBD2 matches 8 bases. This CDR3 is built from 15 residues. The junction had 5 bases not matched to a gene; V was cut back by 6 bases and J by 0 bases. Germline V gene sequence: CDR1 MNHNY, CDR2 SVGAGI (reference sequence). The CDR3, as DNA: TGTGCCAGCAGCCTACTAGCGGTTAGCACAGATACGCAGTATTTT. Amino acid sequence: CASSLLAVSTDTQYF.

Here the CDR3 DNA reads TGTGCCAGTAGTATGTTCCAGGGGTCGGGACAGCCCCAGCATTTT. This encodes CASSMFQGSGQPQHF. This chain links TRBV19 with TRBJ1-5; tentatively, D is TRBD1 (6 bases). The CDR3 spans 15 residues. Trimming pared 3 bases from V and 7 bases from J, leaving 16 bases between. Germline CDR1 is LNHDA and CDR2 is SQIVND (reference sequence).

The gene calls are TRBV20-1 and TRBJ1-6; 8 bases are shared with TRBD1. CDR3 size: 15 residues. The germline V gene has CDR1 DFQATT and CDR2 SNEGSKA (reference sequence). Losses at the gene ends were 3 bases for V and 7 bases for J; bases not matched to a gene: 8. The CDR3 DNA follows: TGCAGTGCTAGTCGCGGGGGACAGGTGAATTCACCCCTCCACTTT. Amino acids: CSASRGGQVNSPLHF.

The chain couples TRBV6-4 to TRBJ2-1; D not resolved. Germline CDR1 reads MRHNA; CDR2 reads SNTAGT. V was cut by 4 bases and J by 6 bases, with 10 bases left in between. This CDR3 spans 13 amino acids. The CDR3 bases are TGTGCCAGCAGTGTTAATAGACTCAATGAGCAGTTCTTC. Translating it yields CASSVNRLNEQFF.

The CDR3 spells CASGRGTYLRSSTDTQYF. For the CDR3, the DNA is TGTGCCAGCGGGAGGGGGACCTATTTACGGTCTAGCACAGATACGCAGTATTTT. This rearrangement joins TRBV2 to TRBJ2-3; D perhaps matches TRBD2 (7 bases). The V and J ends lost 8 bases and 0 bases respectively, with 24 bases between them. The CDR3 is 18 residues long. Germline assignment: CDR1 SNHLY and CDR2 FYNNEI.

The V and J genes are TRBV2 and TRBJ1-1; unclear D gene. The CDR3 runs 15 residues. The ends were cut back, 7 bases at V and 4 bases at J, with 19 bases in the middle. Germline loops: CDR1 SNHLY, CDR2 FYNNEI. CDR3 region: CASKEGPGSGTEAFF. In nucleotides, the CDR3 is TGTGCCAGCAAAGAAGGTCCCGGGAGTGGCACTGAAGCTTTCTTT.

The chain employs TRBV9 and TRBJ2-1, with D possibly being TRBD2 (5 bases). CDR1 and CDR2 (germline): SGDLS, YYNGEE. The CDR3 loop spans 15 amino acids. V lost 0 bases, J lost 10 bases, and 17 bases lay in between. In DNA form, the CDR3 reads TGTGCCAGCAGCGTAGATCCCCTGGAGCGAGGGGAGCAGTTCTTC. It is translated as CASSVDPLERGEQFF.

This chain links TRBV9 with TRBJ2-1, with 12 bases identical to TRBD2. The CDR3 is 14 amino acids. J gave up 9 bases and V 3 bases, and 4 bases lay outside the gene matches. The germline gives CDR1 SGDLS, CDR2 YYNGEE. CDR3 sequence reads: CASSASGGASEQFF. CDR3 coding DNA: TGTGCCAGCAGCGCTAGCGGGGGGGCAAGTGAGCAGTTCTTC.

The gene calls are TRBV18 and TRBJ2-6; perhaps TRBD1 as D (6 bases). The CDR3 is made up of 19 amino acids. The V gene lost 1 base and the J gene lost 0 bases, with 16 bases spanning the gap. Germline V CDR1 and CDR2: KGHSH, LQKENI. The CDR3 DNA follows: TGTGCCAGCTCACCACTAGCTGGACAGCCCAGCTCTGGGGCCAACGTCCTGACTTTC. This encodes CASSPLAGQPSSGANVLTF.

The chain uses TRBV2 and TRBJ2-1, with TRBD1 identical over 9 bases. The CDR3 has 16 residues. V shed 7 bases, J shed 7 bases, and the junction held 14 bases outside the gene matches. The germline V gene has CDR1 SNHLY and CDR2 FYNNEI. The CDR3 DNA follows: TGTGCCAGCACTGAGCCACCGGGACAGGGTACGAATGAGCAGTTCTTC. Translation gives CASTEPPGQGTNEQFF.

V is TRBV5-6 and J is TRBJ1-2, with no clear D. Germline lookup yields CDR1 SGHDT and CDR2 YYEEEE. This CDR3 region has 14 residues. Trimming pared 5 bases from V and 0 bases from J, leaving 11 bases between. This CDR3 is CASRPTGANYGYTF. CDR3 coding DNA: TGTGCCAGCAGACCAACCGGGGCTAACTATGGCTACACCTTC.

This clone was recorded once. The junction differs from germline at one of its ends, possibly a read error. The chain links TRBV6-5 to TRBJ2-7; TRBD1 is a possible D gene (6 bases). The CDR3 extends over 10 amino acids. CDR1 and CDR2 (germline): MNHEY, SVGAGI. The CDR3 coding sequence is TGTGCCAGCAGGCTGACAGGAATGCACTTC. Translated: CASRLTGMHF.

The chain uses TRBV4-2 and TRBJ2-1; D unresolved. Germline CDR1 is LGHNA and CDR2 is YNFKEQ. The CDR3 spans 14 residues. The V and J ends lost 0 bases and 10 bases respectively, with 13 bases between them. The CDR3 protein is CASSQERDRVEQFF. CDR3 DNA: TGTGCCAGCAGCCAAGAAAGAGACCGGGTAGAGCAGTTCTTC.

The V gene is TRBV12-3 or TRBV12-4, the J gene TRBJ2-3; 10 nucleotides align to TRBD2. The trim removed 2 bases at V and 14 bases at J, leaving 4 bases unmatched. The CDR3 is 12 residues long. CDR3 coding DNA: TGTGCCAGCAGTTTAACTAGCGGGATAGCGTATTTT. It yields the protein CASSLTSGIAYF.

V gene TRBV5-1 combines with J gene TRBJ1-1, with TRBD1 as a possible D gene (6 bases). Germline assignment: CDR1 SGHRS and CDR2 YFSETQ. V lost 0 bases, J lost 4 bases, and 10 bases lay in between. The length of the CDR3 is 14 residues. The CDR3 loop is CASSLGGRLTEAFF. CDR3 nucleotide sequence: TGCGCCAGCAGCTTGGGGGGGCGACTCACTGAAGCTTTCTTT. The full variable domain, rest sourced from reference TRBV5-1 and TRBJ1-1, is KAGVTQTPRYLIKTRGQQVTLSCSPISGHRSVSWYQQTPGQGLQFLFEYFSETQRNKGNFPGRFSGRQFSNSRSEMNVSTLELGDSALYLCASSLGGRLTEAFFGQGTRLTVV.

The chain joins TRBV11-2 to TRBJ1-1; 12 bases agree with TRBD1. CDR3 length: 16 amino acids. Germline values: CDR1 SGHAT, CDR2 FQNNGV. Trimming cost V 5 bases and J 0 bases; bases outside gene matches: 4. The CDR3 DNA reads TGTGCCAGCAGCCCCGGGACAGGGGGCGTGAACACTGAAGCTTTCTTT. As protein: CASSPGTGGVNTEAFF.

The V and J genes are TRBV5-8 and TRBJ1-1; no definite D call. The CDR3 length is 12 residues. In germline, CDR1 is SGHTS, CDR2 YDEGEE. The V gene lost 1 base and the J gene lost 3 bases, with 4 bases spanning the gap. The CDR3 is CASSLIDTEAFF. CDR3 coding DNA: TGTGCCAGCAGCTTGATAGACACTGAAGCTTTCTTT.

This chain joins TRBV19 and TRBJ2-5; 9 bases map to TRBD1. Germline trimming cut 10 bases from V and 7 bases from J; bases unmatched to any gene: 7. Germline V CDR1 and CDR2: LNHDA, SQIVND (reference sequence). This CDR3 has 12 residues. This CDR3 reads CATIDRGGTQYF. The CDR3 nucleotides read TGTGCCACTATCGACAGGGGGGGGACCCAGTACTTC.

The chain is built from TRBV4-1 and TRBJ1-1, with D hard to call. The CDR3 sequence is 17 residues long. With 2 bases removed from V and 0 bases from J, the gap between germline ends came to 16 bases. The germline CDR1 and CDR2 sequences are MGHRA and YSYEKL. CDR3 in amino acids: CASSQFHGGRVNTEAFF. CDR3 coding DNA: TGCGCCAGCAGCCAATTTCACGGCGGGCGGGTGAACACTGAAGCTTTCTTT.